This is a list of T cell receptor beta chains from one sample in a study of siplizumab effects on memory and regulatory T cells. The assay was immunoSEQ multiplex PCR, and TCRdb's table has in-frame clones only and misses some. In the table there are 99,000 or so clones, roughly 93% of which are singletons. The sample comprised Tregs sorted from blood. The receptor set was obtained from a human donor in good health. CDR3s include the opening cysteine and the closing phenylalanine or tryptophan. D genes are given only for firm matches. The listing skips clone size in some rows; elsewhere it reads once, few, many or a size class.

size	V	D	J	DNA	CDR3
.	TRBV5-1	.	TRBJ2-7	TGCGCCAGCAGCACGGGCCGAGGCGAGCAGTACTTC	CASSTGRGEQYF
once	TRBV7-2	.	TRBJ1-1	TGTGCCAGCAGCTTAAGTCCTTCCCCAGGAGCTGAAGCTTTCTTT	CASSLSPSPGAEAFF
.	TRBV7-9	TRBD1	TRBJ1-2	TGTGCCAGCAGCTATGTTCGACAGGGGATTTATGGCTACACCTTC	CASSYVRQGIYGYTF
.	TRBV5-1	.	TRBJ2-5	TGCGCCAGCAGCTTGGAAGGGGACCAGTACTTC	CASSLEGDQYF
once	TRBV19	.	TRBJ1-6	TGTGCCAGTAACGGGCAGGGGACGGGAAATTCACCCCTCCACTTT	CASNGQGTGNSPLHF
.	TRBV29-1	.	TRBJ2-2	TGCAGCGTTCGCGGGGCTTTCGACACCGGGGAGCTGTTTTTT	CSVRGAFDTGELFF
.	TRBV6-5	TRBD1	TRBJ1-2	TGTGCCAGCAGTAGGACAGGGGATGGCTACACCTTC	CASSRTGDGYTF
.	TRBV9	.	TRBJ1-1	TGTGCCAGCAGCCCCTCGGGGGGGGCCGCTGAAGCTTTCTTT	CASSPSGGAAEAFF
.	TRBV27	.	TRBJ2-7	TGTGCCAGCAGTTCCCGAGGAGACGAGCAGTACTTC	CASSSRGDEQYF
once	TRBV9	.	TRBJ2-2	TGTGCCAGCAGCGTCAGGGTATCGGACACCGGGGAGCTGTTTTTT	CASSVRVSDTGELFF
.	TRBV19	TRBD1	TRBJ1-2	TGTGCCAGTAGTATGGGACAGGGGAACTATGGCTACACCTTC	CASSMGQGNYGYTF
.	TRBV27	TRBD1	TRBJ1-6	TGTGCCAGCAGTTCCGACAGGGGTCGCTCACCCCTCCACTTT	CASSSDRGRSPLHF
.	TRBV9	.	TRBJ1-2	TGTGCCAGCAGCGTAGGAATCGGGCAATTCTATGGCTACACCTTC	CASSVGIGQFYGYTF
.	TRBV30	TRBD1	TRBJ1-2	TGTGCCTGGACCCCAAGGTTGACAGGGGCCCCCTATGGCTACACCTTC	CAWTPRLTGAPYGYTF
.	TRBV9	TRBD1	TRBJ1-1	TGTGCCAGCAGCGTAGTGGGACAGTCGGCGGTGAACACTGAAGCTTTCTTT	CASSVVGQSAVNTEAFF
.	TRBV10-2	TRBD1	TRBJ2-1	TGCGCCAGCAGTGAGTACGGGACAGAGGATGAGCAGTTCTTC	CASSEYGTEDEQFF
.	TRBV7-2	TRBD2	TRBJ2-1	TGTGCCAGCAGCTTAACCTTTAGCGGGATAAATGAGCAGTTCTTC	CASSLTFSGINEQFF
.	TRBV19	TRBD1	TRBJ1-1	TGTGCCAGCAAGTCGGGACAGGGGAACACTGAAGCTTTCTTT	CASKSGQGNTEAFF
.	TRBV2	.	TRBJ2-4	TGTGCCTGTCAGAGCACAGTCCTAGCCAAAAACATTCAGTACTTC	CACQSTVLAKNIQYF
.	TRBV6-5	.	TRBJ1-2	TGTGCCAGCAGTTACCTACAGGGCTATGGCTACACCTTC	CASSYLQGYGYTF
.	TRBV19	.	TRBJ2-5	TGTGCCAGTAACTTAGGACGGGGAGAGACCCAGTACTTC	CASNLGRGETQYF
.	TRBV5-1	TRBD1	TRBJ1-2	TGCGCCAGCAGCTTGGTAGGGACAGGGTATGGCTACACCTTC	CASSLVGTGYGYTF
.	TRBV18	.	TRBJ1-4	TGTGCCAGCTCACCGAGACGACTGCTTCAGAAAGACGAAAAACTGTTTTTT	CASSPRRLLQKDEKLFF
.	TRBV19	.	TRBJ1-2	TGTGCCAGTACCCGTCGACAGCCCCATGACTATGGCTACACCTTC	CASTRRQPHDYGYTF
.	TRBV18	.	TRBJ2-5	TGTGCCAGCTCACCGTCGGATGAGACCCAGTACTTC	CASSPSDETQYF
.	TRBV18	TRBD2	TRBJ2-3	TGTGCCAGCTCACCAAACGCACCAGGGACTATTCGCACAGATACGCAGTATTTT	CASSPNAPGTIRTDTQYF
.	TRBV18	.	TRBJ2-6	TGTGCCAGCTCACCAATTCAGGCTCAGAGTGGGGCCAACGTCCTGACTTTC	CASSPIQAQSGANVLTF
.	TRBV7-2	TRBD1	TRBJ1-2	TGTGCCAGCAGCCGCAGGACAGGACCCTATGGCTACACCTTC	CASSRRTGPYGYTF